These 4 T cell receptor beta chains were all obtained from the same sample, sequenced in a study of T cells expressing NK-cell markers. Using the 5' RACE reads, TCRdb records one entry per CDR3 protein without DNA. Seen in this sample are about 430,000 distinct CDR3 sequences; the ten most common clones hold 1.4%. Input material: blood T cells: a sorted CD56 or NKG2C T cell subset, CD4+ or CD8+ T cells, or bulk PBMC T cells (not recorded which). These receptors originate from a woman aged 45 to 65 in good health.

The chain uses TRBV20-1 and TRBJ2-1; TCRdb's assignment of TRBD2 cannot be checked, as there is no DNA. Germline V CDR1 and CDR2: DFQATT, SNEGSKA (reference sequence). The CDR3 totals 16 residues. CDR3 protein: CSARPGTSGVYNEQFF.

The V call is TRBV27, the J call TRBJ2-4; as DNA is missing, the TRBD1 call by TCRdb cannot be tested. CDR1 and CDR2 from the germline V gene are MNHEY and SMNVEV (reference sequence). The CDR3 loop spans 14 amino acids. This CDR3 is CASSRQGSQNIQYF.

The CDR3: CASTKTGELFF. This chain joins TRBV5-1 and TRBJ2-2. The CDR3 totals 11 residues. Per germline, CDR1 SGHRS and CDR2 YFSETQ.

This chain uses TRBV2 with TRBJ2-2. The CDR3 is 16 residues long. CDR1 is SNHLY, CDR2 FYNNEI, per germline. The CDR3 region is CASSGLPGGYTGELFF. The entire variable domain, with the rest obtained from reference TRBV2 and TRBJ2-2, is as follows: EPEVTQTPSHQVTQMGQEVILRCVPISNHLYFYWYRQILGQKVEFLVSFYNNEISEKSEIFDDQFSVERPDGSNFTLKIRSTKLEDSAMYFCASSGLPGGYTGELFFGEGSRLTVL.